This TCR beta chain was captured by sequencing in a study of T cell repertoires in cytomegalovirus infection. Study context: The authors relied on CMV epitopes, both recently identified HLA-C-restricted and well-studied HLA-B-restricted. An indication of both CMV infection and matching HLA type came from public TCR beta signatures.

Findings of the study overall: Adding up the frequency of public TCR beta families identified people who carried CMV plus the relevant HLA. CMV-specific HLA-C-restricted TCR beta clonotypes dominated the ex vivo response.

TCRdb re-called the reads with MiXCR, one entry per CDR3 protein. This sample has 230,000 or so distinct CDR3 sequences, with roughly two fifths found just once. V lost 3 bases to trimming and J lost 0 bases, with 12 bases between them. Germline CDR1 and CDR2: LNHNV and YYDKDF (reference sequence). CDR3 length: 16 amino acids. For this clonotype: Its antigen remains unknown.

The starting material was CD8+ T cells from cultured PBMCs, obtained from culture after CMV antigen stimulation. This chain links TRBV15 with TRBJ2-4, with D possibly matching TRBD1 (5 bases). The origin of this receptor is a human donor in good health (CMV status not recorded). Some clones in this sample may be carry-over from other donors' samples. The CDR3 protein is CATSRVLTVAKNIQYF. CDR3 coding DNA: TGTGCCACCAGCAGGGTCCTGACAGTAGCCAAAAACATTCAGTACTTC.